The clone carrying this T cell receptor (beta chain) was detected ten times or more. As yet, its antigen is unknown. TCRdb re-analysed the 5' RACE reads in MiXCR, keeping a single row per CDR3 protein. This repertoire shows just over 70,000 distinct CDR3 sequences, around 13% found once; its top ten account for around 1.3%. The V segment lost 6 bases and the J segment 1 base; nucleotides outside the gene matches: 4. This CDR3 is built from 14 residues. Per the germline V gene, CDR1 is MNHEY and CDR2 is SMNVEV (reference sequence). The data were taken from a study of early T cells in non-severe SARS-CoV-2 infection. Study conclusions and caveats: Comparison of clonotypes with VDJdb favored anti-spike CD8 responses while missing private and CD4 specificities.

The sequenced sample was whole blood. This chain joins TRBV27 and TRBJ2-3; 7 bases line up with TRBD2. The sequence derives from an adult who was a healthcare worker with PCR-confirmed SARS-CoV-2 infection or an uninfected control (not recorded which). CDR3 region: CASRHSGGTDTQYF. The CDR3 DNA reads as TGTGCCAGCAGACACAGCGGGGGCACAGATACGCAGTATTTT.